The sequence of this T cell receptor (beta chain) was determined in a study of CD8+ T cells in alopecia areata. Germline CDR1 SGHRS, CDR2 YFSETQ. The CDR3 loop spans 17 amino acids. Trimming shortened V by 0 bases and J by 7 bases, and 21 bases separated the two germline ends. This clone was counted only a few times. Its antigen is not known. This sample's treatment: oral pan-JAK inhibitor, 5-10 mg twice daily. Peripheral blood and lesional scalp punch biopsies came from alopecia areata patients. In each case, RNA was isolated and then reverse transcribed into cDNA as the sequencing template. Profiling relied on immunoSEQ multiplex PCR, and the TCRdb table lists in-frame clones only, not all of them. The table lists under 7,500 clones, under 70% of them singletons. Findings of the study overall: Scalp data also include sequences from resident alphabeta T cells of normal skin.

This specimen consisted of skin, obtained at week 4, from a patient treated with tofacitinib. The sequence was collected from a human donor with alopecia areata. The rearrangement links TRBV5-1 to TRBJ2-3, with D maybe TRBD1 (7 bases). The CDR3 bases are TGCGCCAGCAGCTTGGAGGGTTTGCGGGACAGACCTTATACGCAGTATTTT. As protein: CASSLEGLRDRPYTQYF.